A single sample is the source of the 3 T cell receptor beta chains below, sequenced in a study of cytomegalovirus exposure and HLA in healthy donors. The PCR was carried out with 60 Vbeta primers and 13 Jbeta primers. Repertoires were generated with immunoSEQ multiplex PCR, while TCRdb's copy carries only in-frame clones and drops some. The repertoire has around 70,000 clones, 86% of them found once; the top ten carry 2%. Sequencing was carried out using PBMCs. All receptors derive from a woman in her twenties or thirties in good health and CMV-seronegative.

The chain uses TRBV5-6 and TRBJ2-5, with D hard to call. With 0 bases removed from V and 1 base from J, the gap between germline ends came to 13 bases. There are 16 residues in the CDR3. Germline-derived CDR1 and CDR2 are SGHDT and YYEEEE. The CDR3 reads CASSLGFGYVQETQYF. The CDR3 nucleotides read TGTGCCAGCAGCTTGGGGTTCGGGTATGTCCAAGAGACCCAGTACTTC.

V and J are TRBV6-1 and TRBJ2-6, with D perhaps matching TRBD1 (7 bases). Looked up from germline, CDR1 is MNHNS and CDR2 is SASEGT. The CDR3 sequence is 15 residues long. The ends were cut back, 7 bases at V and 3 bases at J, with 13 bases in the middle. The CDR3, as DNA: TGTGCCAGCACGGAGGGGGCGGGTGGGGCCAACGTCCTGACTTTC. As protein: CASTEGAGGANVLTF.

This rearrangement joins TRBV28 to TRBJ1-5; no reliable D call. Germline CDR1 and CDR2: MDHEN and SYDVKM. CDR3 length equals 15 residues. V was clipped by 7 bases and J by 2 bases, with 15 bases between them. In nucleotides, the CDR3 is TGTGCCAGCAAGGACCCGGGGATGGGCAATCAGCCCCAGCATTTT. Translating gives CASKDPGMGNQPQHF.